This T cell receptor (beta chain) was recovered during a study of blood T cell repertoires in COVID-19. On the study more broadly: Whether acute or convalescent, the COVID-19 samples came from the United States, Italy and Spain. PBMCs, B-cell-depleted T cells, or T cells were the source of the cDNA or gDNA that made up the material.

This clone was counted a single time. As handled by the study authors: By means of reference gene primer amplification, nucleated cell counts were estimated. Sequencing was performed with immunoSEQ multiplex PCR; in TCRdb, only in-frame clones are kept and a portion is missing. The V and J calls and clone size were taken over from that table, and D and trimming were inferred from the DNA. The sample holds tens of thousands of clones, 88% seen once. The receptor was derived from a human donor in a cohort sampled during active COVID-19. Source material: peripheral blood.

The CDR3 nucleotides are TGTGCCAGCAGCTTAGACGCGGGGGTACAAAACATTCAGTACTTC. Amino acid sequence: CASSLDAGVQNIQYF. V usage is TRBV7-3 and J usage is TRBJ2-4; 7 bases are a match to TRBD2. Germline trimming cut 2 bases from V and 5 bases from J; bases unmatched to any gene: 6. The length of the CDR3 is 15 residues. Germline CDR1 and CDR2: SGHTA and FQGTGA.